This T cell receptor beta chain was recorded in a study of blood T cells in healthy people across ages. General study points: In long-lived donors, naive CD4+ cell counts and diversity exceeded those of aged donors.

This clonotype is a singleton in its sample. No antigen is known for it. This CDR3 has 12 amino acids. V lost 1 base to trimming and J lost 3 bases, with 4 bases between them. From germline, CDR1 is SGDLS and CDR2 YYNGEE. A second roughly 6 to 11 cycle PCR used barcoded and J-beta primers. Sequencing yielded, for each sample, at least 3 million paired-end reads carrying CDR3. TCRdb itself ran the 5' RACE reads through MiXCR, one entry per CDR3 protein. The sample lists about 1.4 million distinct CDR3 sequences; around 55% were seen once. This sequence was found in a man aged 18 to 35 in good health. What was sequenced was blood. The V and J genes are TRBV9 and TRBJ1-1, with unresolved D. The DNA of the CDR3 is TGTGCCAGCAGCGTATCGCACACTGAAGCTTTCTTT. Its protein product is CASSVSHTEAFF.